The sequence of this TCR beta chain was determined in a study of OX40 agonist ivuxolimab in advanced cancers. Clones were sequenced by immunoSEQ multiplex PCR, and TCRdb holds only the in-frame ones, with some missing. In the table there are about 48,000 clones, 84% of which are singletons. As regards this clone: What it binds is unknown.

Germline assignment: CDR1 SNHLY and CDR2 FYNNEI. With 4 bases removed from V and 0 bases from J, the gap between germline ends came to 9 bases. The CDR3 extends over 15 amino acids. Overall study findings and caveats: Fewer expanded clones were found on average in CD4+ than in CD8+ T cells.

The TCR originated in an adult with an advanced solid tumor such as melanoma, head and neck, liver or kidney cancer. The chain employs TRBV2 and TRBJ2-2; D is unclear. Sequences were derived from CD4+ or CD8+ T cells sorted from blood, sampled in a trial of the OX40 agonist ivuxolimab. Written as DNA, the CDR3 is TGTGCCAGCAGTGGGGTTGCGGCGAACACCGGGGAGCTGTTTTTT. Residues: CASSGVAANTGELFF.